The clone carrying this T cell receptor (beta chain) was seen a handful of times. This entry comes from a study of cytomegalovirus exposure and HLA in healthy donors. Those who donated were healthy bone marrow donors. The CDR3 spans 15 residues. Looked up from germline, CDR1 is SGHTS and CDR2 is YDEGEE. V was pared by 2 bases and J by 3 bases, with 12 bases between. 13 Jbeta primers and 60 Vbeta primers were used for the PCR. TCRdb's table, derived via immunoSEQ multiplex PCR, lists solely in-frame clones and lacks some. The data show around 140,000 clones, with 76% seen just once and roughly 1.8% held by the top ten.

Input material: PBMCs. J is TRBJ1-5 and V is TRBV5-8, with D tentatively TRBD1 (5 bases). The source is a female donor in good health and CMV-seropositive. CDR3: CASSFYGHSNQPQHF. The CDR3, as DNA: TGTGCCAGCAGCTTTTATGGACACTCCAATCAGCCCCAGCATTTT.